This T cell receptor beta chain was obtained from a study of blood T cell repertoires in COVID-19. Looking at the study overall: Samples came from the United States, Italy and Spain, spanning acute and convalescent COVID-19.

Method: immunoSEQ multiplex PCR; TCRdb's copy keeps in-frame clones and lacks some. The sample includes about 60,000 clones, over 60% of them seen just once. The CDR3 runs 18 residues. Germline trimming cut 6 bases from V and 2 bases from J; bases unmatched to any gene: 11. From germline, CDR1 is LNHDA and CDR2 SQIVND (reference sequence). The chain is built from TRBV19 and TRBJ2-5, with 14 bases fitting TRBD2. The sequence came from a man between 25 and 39 years old with COVID-19, enrolled during active disease. Material: peripheral blood. CDR3 residues: CASSTLGLAGGFQETQYF. For the CDR3, the DNA is TGTGCCAGTAGCACCCTCGGACTAGCGGGAGGATTTCAAGAGACCCAGTACTTC. Full variable domain (outside the CDR3, taken from reference TRBV19 and TRBJ2-5): DGGITQSPKYLFRKEGQNVTLSCEQNLNHDAMYWYRQDPGQGLRLIYYSQIVNDFQKGDIAEGYSVSREKKESFPLTVTSAQKNPTAFYLCASSTLGLAGGFQETQYFGPGTRLLVL.